One and the same sample provided the 15 T cell receptor beta chains below, sequenced in a study of blood T cell repertoires in COVID-19. Here immunoSEQ multiplex PCR was the method, and the copy in TCRdb shows in-frame clones only, minus some. The sample carries fewer than 150,000 clones, about 83% recorded once. The sample consisted of peripheral blood. These receptors were collected from a man aged 70-80 years with acute or convalescent COVID-19.

The genes are TRBV3-1 (or the pseudogene TRBV3-2) and TRBJ2-7; D perhaps matches TRBD1 (6 bases). CDR1 and CDR2 (germline): LGHDT, YNNKEL (reference sequence). The germline V and J ends were trimmed by 0 bases and 1 base, with 10 bases remaining between them. This CDR3 spans 15 amino acids. The CDR3 DNA follows: TGTGCCAGCAGCCAAGATGGGGGCGAATCCTACGAGCAGTACTTC. Translated: CASSQDGGESYEQYF.

This clone appeared a single time. The genes are TRBV2 and TRBJ2-5; the D gene is possibly TRBD1 (6 bases). The CDR3 is 14 amino acids. V was cut by 8 bases and J by 4 bases, with 17 bases left in between. CDR1 is SNHLY and CDR2 is FYNNEI in the germline V gene. CDR3 sequence: CASAGQGFLETQYF. Written as DNA, the CDR3 is TGTGCCAGCGCAGGTCAGGGGTTTTTAGAGACCCAGTACTTC.

This clone was picked up one time. The chain employs TRBV7-8 and TRBJ2-2, with 9 nucleotides matching TRBD1. With V trimmed by 5 bases and J by 4 bases, 8 bases remained unmatched. The CDR3 length is 16 residues. Germline V CDR1 and CDR2: SGHVS, FQNEAQ. CDR3 DNA sequence: TGTGCCAGCAGCACGGGACAGGGTTTAGGCACCGGGGAGCTGTTTTTT. Its translation is CASSTGQGLGTGELFF.

This clone was counted once. The rearrangement joins TRBV7-8 to TRBJ2-5; 7 bases align to TRBD2. The germline V gene has CDR1 SGHVS and CDR2 FQNEAQ. The junction had 16 bases not matched to a gene; V was cut back by 3 bases and J by 9 bases. The CDR3 length is 16 residues. CDR3 DNA: TGTGCCAGCAGCTTCCGGTGGGGGGGGATAGGAGTCGCCCAGTACTTC. It yields the protein CASSFRWGGIGVAQYF. Full variable domain (missing parts from reference TRBV7-8 and TRBJ2-5): GAGVSQSPRYKVAKRGQDVALRCDPISGHVSLFWYQQALGQGPEFLTYFQNEAQLDKSGLPSDRFFAERPEGSVSTLKIQRTQQEDSAVYLCASSFRWGGIGVAQYFGPGTRLLVL.

This clone appeared a single time. This sequence joins TRBV12-3 or TRBV12-4 and TRBJ1-2, with D possibly matching TRBD1 (6 bases). CDR3 length: 12 residues. Trimming pared 5 bases from V and 9 bases from J, leaving 13 bases between. The CDR3 spells CASSPPRGSYTF. For the CDR3, the DNA is TGTGCCAGCAGTCCCCCGAGGGGGAGCTACACCTTC.

This clone was observed a handful of times. The chain is built from TRBV5-6 and TRBJ2-5, with a weak D call TRBD2 (6 bases). V dropped 4 bases and J dropped 5 bases, with 15 bases sitting between them. CDR1 is SGHDT and CDR2 is YYEEEE in the germline V gene. The CDR3 has 14 residues. The CDR3 DNA reads TGTGCCAGCAGCCCGGGGGTGTTGGCGGAGACCCAGTACTTC. Amino acid sequence: CASSPGVLAETQYF.

The V gene is TRBV7-2, the J gene TRBJ2-2; D might be TRBD1 (5 bases). Germline assignment: CDR1 SGHTA and CDR2 FQGNSA. The CDR3 is made up of 17 amino acids. The germline V and J ends were trimmed by 1 base and 5 bases, with 17 bases remaining between them. CDR3 amino acids: CASSLGLAGKVTGELFF. In DNA, the CDR3 is TGTGCCAGCAGCTTAGGTTTGGCAGGGAAGGTTACCGGGGAGCTGTTTTTT. The whole variable domain, filled in from reference TRBV7-2 and TRBJ2-2, reads GAGVSQSPSNKVTEKGKDVELRCDPISGHTALYWYRQSLGQGLEFLIYFQGNSAPDKSGLPSDRFSAERTGGSVSTLTIQRTQQEDSAVYLCASSLGLAGKVTGELFFGEGSRLTVL.

The rearrangement links TRBV19 to TRBJ1-1, with no clear D. From germline, CDR1 is LNHDA and CDR2 SQIVND (reference sequence). Trimming left V 3 bases short and J 1 base short, with 6 bases between. This CDR3 has 13 residues. The CDR3 DNA is TGTGCCAGTAGTATTCCGGGGAACACTGAAGCTTTCTTT. It is translated as CASSIPGNTEAFF. Based on the CDR3 plus reference TRBV19 and TRBJ1-1, the full variable domain is DGGITQSPKYLFRKEGQNVTLSCEQNLNHDAMYWYRQDPGQGLRLIYYSQIVNDFQKGDIAEGYSVSREKKESFPLTVTSAQKNPTAFYLCASSIPGNTEAFFGQGTRLTVV.

The chain recombines TRBV6-5 with TRBJ1-1; the D is unclear. CDR1 and CDR2 from the germline V gene are MNHEY and SVGAGI. V was cut by 2 bases and J by 5 bases, with 9 bases left in between. CDR3 size: 13 residues. The CDR3 sequence is CASSYRVLTEAFF. CDR3 nucleotides: TGTGCCAGCAGTTACCGGGTATTGACTGAAGCTTTCTTT.

This clone was recorded a few times. The J gene is TRBJ1-2, the V gene TRBV6-4; D is unclear. Trimming left V 0 bases short and J 2 bases short, with 7 bases between. CDR1 is MRHNA and CDR2 is SNTAGT in the germline V gene. The CDR3 runs 14 residues. CDR3 coding DNA: TGTGCCAGCAGTGACTCGAGAGAGAACTATGGCTACACCTTC. It translates to CASSDSRENYGYTF.

Turning to this clone: This CDR3 is also generated by other DNA sequences in the sample. The V and J genes are TRBV11-2 and TRBJ2-3, with D unresolved. The CDR3 totals 13 residues. Trimming pared 1 base from V and 1 base from J, leaving 3 bases between. From germline, CDR1 is SGHAT and CDR2 FQNNGV. This CDR3 is CASSLAGTDTQYF. CDR3 nucleotides: TGTGCCAGCAGCTTAGCAGGCACAGATACGCAGTATTTT.

The V call is TRBV29-1, the J call TRBJ2-1; 9 bases are a match to TRBD2. This CDR3 has 18 amino acids. Germline values: CDR1 SQVTM, CDR2 ANQGSEA. Germline trimming cut 7 bases from V and 0 bases from J; bases unmatched to any gene: 16. As DNA, the CDR3 is TGCAGCGGGGAAACTAGCGGGTTTGGCCAAGTCTCCTACAATGAGCAGTTCTTC. Translating gives CSGETSGFGQVSYNEQFF.

This clone was recorded once. Here the CDR3 reads CASSSRLTSVYNEQFF. The CDR3 DNA sequence: TGTGCCAGCAGTTCGCGATTGACTAGCGTCTACAATGAGCAGTTCTTC. The chain joins TRBV11-2 to TRBJ2-1, with TRBD2 matching 8 bases. V lost 6 bases to trimming and J lost 3 bases; unmatched junction nucleotides: 10. The germline V gene has CDR1 SGHAT and CDR2 FQNNGV. The CDR3 is 16 residues long. Full variable domain (outside the CDR3, taken from reference TRBV11-2 and TRBJ2-1): EAGVAQSPRYKIIEKRQSVAFWCNPISGHATLYWYQQILGQGPKLLIQFQNNGVVDDSQLPKDRFSAERLKGVDSTLKIQPAKLEDSAVYLCASSSRLTSVYNEQFFGPGTRLTVL.

V gene TRBV29-1 combines with J gene TRBJ2-7; 11 nucleotides match TRBD1. The CDR3 covers 14 residues. V gave up 6 bases and J gave up 1 base; unmatched junction bases: 5. Germline lookup yields CDR1 SQVTM and CDR2 ANQGSEA. Here the CDR3 DNA reads TGCAGCGTCATCGGGACAGGGGGTTCCTACGAGCAGTACTTC. Its translation is CSVIGTGGSYEQYF.

In this sample, this clone turned up once. The genes are TRBV7-9 and TRBJ2-6; TRBD2 might be the D (6 bases). Germline V lookup: CDR1 SEHNR, CDR2 FQNEAQ (reference sequence). CDR3 length: 15 amino acids. V gave up 3 bases and J gave up 1 base, with 7 bases separating them. The CDR3 is CASSFGGSGANVLTF. Here the CDR3 DNA reads TGTGCCAGCAGCTTTGGGGGGTCTGGGGCCAACGTCCTGACTTTC.